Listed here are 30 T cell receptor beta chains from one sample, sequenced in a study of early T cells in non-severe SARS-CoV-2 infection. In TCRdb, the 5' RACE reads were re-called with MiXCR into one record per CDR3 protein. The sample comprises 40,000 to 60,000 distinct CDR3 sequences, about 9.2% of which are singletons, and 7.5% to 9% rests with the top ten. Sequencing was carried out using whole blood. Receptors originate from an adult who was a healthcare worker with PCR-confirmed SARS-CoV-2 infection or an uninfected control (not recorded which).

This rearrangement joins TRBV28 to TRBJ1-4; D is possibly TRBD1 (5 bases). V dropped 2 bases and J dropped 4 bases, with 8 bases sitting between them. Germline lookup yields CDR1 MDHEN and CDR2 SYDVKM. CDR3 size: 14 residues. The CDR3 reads CASSLGGNNEKLFF. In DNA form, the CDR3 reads TGTGCCAGCAGTTTAGGGGGGAATAATGAAAAACTGTTTTTT.

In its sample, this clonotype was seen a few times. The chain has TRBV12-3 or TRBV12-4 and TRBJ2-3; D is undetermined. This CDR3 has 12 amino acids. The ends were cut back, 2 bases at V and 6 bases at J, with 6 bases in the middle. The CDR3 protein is CASSLKGDTQYF. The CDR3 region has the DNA TGTGCCAGCAGTTTAAAAGGGGATACGCAGTATTTT.

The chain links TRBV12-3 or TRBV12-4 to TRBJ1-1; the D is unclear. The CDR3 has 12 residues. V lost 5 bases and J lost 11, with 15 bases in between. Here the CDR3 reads CASSPLTRRAFF. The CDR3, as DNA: TGTGCCAGCAGTCCCCTAACCCGGAGGGCTTTCTTT.

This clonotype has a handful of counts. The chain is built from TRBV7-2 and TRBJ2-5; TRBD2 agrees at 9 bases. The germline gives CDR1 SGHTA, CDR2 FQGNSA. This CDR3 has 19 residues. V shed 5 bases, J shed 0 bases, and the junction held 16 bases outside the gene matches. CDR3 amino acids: CASSNPGGLAGPYQETQYF. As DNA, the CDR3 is TGTGCCAGCAGCAACCCAGGAGGGCTAGCGGGACCGTACCAAGAGACCCAGTACTTC. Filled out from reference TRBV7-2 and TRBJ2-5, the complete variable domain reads GAGVSQSPSNKVTEKGKDVELRCDPISGHTALYWYRQSLGQGLEFLIYFQGNSAPDKSGLPSDRFSAERTGGSVSTLTIQRTQQEDSAVYLCASSNPGGLAGPYQETQYFGPGTRLLVL.

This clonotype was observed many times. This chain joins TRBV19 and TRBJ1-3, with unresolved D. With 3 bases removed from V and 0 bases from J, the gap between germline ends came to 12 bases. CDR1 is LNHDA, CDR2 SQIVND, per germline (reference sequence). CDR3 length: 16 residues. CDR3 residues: CASSMVDSLSGNTIYF. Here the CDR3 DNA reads TGTGCCAGTAGTATGGTCGACTCCCTCTCTGGAAACACCATATATTTT.

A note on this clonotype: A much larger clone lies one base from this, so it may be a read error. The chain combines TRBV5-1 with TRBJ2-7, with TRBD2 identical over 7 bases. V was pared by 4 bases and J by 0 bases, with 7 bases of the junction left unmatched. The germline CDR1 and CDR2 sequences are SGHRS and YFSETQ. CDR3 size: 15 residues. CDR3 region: CASSPFGTNSYEQYF. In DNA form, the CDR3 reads TGCGCCAGCAGCCCCTTCGGGACTAACTCCTACGAGCAGTACTTC.

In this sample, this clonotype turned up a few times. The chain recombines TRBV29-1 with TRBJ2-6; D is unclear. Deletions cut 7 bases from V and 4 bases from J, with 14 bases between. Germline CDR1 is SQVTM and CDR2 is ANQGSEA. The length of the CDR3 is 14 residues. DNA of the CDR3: TGCAGCGCCCTCCCCGGGTTCGGGGCCAACGTCCTGACTTTC. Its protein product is CSALPGFGANVLTF.

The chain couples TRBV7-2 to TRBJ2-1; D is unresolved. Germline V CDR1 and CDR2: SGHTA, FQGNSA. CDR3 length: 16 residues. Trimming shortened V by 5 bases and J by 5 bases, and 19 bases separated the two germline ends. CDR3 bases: TGTGCCAGCAGCCTACCTACGGGCCCCCTCGACAATGAGCAGTTCTTC. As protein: CASSLPTGPLDNEQFF. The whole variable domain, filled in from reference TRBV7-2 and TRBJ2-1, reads GAGVSQSPSNKVTEKGKDVELRCDPISGHTALYWYRQSLGQGLEFLIYFQGNSAPDKSGLPSDRFSAERTGGSVSTLTIQRTQQEDSAVYLCASSLPTGPLDNEQFFGPGTRLTVL.

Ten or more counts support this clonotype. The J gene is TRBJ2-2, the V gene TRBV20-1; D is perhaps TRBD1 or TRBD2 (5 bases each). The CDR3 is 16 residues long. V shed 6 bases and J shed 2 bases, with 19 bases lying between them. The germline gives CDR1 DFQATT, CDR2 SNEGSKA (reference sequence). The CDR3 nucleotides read TGCAGTGCCCGAGGTCTGGGGGTCCCTAACACCGGGGAGCTGTTTTTT. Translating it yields CSARGLGVPNTGELFF.

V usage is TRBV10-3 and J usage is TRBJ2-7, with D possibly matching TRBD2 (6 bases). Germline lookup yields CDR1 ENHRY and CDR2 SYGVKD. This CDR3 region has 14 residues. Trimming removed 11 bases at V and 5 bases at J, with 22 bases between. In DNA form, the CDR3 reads TGTGCCTTCGGGACTGGGGGAGCCCTGAACGAGCAGTACTTC. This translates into CAFGTGGALNEQYF.

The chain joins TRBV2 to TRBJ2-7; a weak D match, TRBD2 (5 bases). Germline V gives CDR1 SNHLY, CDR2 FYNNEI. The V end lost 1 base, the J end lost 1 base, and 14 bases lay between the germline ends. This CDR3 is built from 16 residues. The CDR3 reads CASSEGLAGLSYEQYF. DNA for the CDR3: TGTGCCAGCAGTGAAGGTTTGGCAGGACTTTCCTACGAGCAGTACTTC.

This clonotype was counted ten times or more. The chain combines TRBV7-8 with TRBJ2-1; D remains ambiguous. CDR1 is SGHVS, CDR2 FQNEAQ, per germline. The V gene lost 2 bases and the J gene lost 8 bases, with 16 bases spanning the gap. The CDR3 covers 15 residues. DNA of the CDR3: TGTGCCAGCAGCTTAAGGGTGGAGCCCCATGATGAGCAGTTCTTC. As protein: CASSLRVEPHDEQFF. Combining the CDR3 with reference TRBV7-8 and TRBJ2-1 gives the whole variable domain GAGVSQSPRYKVAKRGQDVALRCDPISGHVSLFWYQQALGQGPEFLTYFQNEAQLDKSGLPSDRFFAERPEGSVSTLKIQRTQQEDSAVYLCASSLRVEPHDEQFFGPGTRLTVL.

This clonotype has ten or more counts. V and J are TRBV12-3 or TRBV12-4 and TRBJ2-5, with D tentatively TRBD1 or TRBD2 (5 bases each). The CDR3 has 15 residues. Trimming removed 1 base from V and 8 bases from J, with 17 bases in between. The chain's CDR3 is CASSLGDQQPGTQYF. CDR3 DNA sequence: TGTGCCAGCAGTTTAGGGGACCAACAGCCAGGTACCCAGTACTTC.

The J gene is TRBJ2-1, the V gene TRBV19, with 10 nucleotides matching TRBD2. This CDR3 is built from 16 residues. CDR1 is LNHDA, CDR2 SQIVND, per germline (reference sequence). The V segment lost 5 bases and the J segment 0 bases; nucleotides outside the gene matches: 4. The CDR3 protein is CASSGTSGNSYNEQFF. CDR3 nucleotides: TGTGCCAGTAGTGGAACTAGCGGGAACTCCTACAATGAGCAGTTCTTC.

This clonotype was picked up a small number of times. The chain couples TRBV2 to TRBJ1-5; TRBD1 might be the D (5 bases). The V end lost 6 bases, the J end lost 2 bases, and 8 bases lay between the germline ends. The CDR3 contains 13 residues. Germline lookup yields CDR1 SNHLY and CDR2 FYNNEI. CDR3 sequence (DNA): TGTGCCAGCAGGCGGGGGGGCAATCAGCCCCAGCATTTT. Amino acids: CASRRGGNQPQHF.

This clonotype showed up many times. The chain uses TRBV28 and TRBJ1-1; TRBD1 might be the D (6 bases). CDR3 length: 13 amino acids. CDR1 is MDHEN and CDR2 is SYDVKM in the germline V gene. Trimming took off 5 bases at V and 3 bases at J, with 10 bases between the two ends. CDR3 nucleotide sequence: TGTGCCAGCAGTACAGGGACGTACACTGAAGCTTTCTTT. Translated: CASSTGTYTEAFF.

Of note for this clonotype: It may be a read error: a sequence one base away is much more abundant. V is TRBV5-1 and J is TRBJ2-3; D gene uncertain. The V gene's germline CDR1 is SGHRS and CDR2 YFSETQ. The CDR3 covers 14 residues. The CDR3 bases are TGCGTCAGCAGCATGAGTGATTGGTCAGATACGCAGTATTTT. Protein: CVSSMSDWSDTQYF. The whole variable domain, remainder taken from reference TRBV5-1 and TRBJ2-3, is KAGVTQTPRYLIKTRGQQVTLSCSPISGHRSVSWYQQTPGQGLQFLFEYFSETQRNKGNFPGRFSGRQFSNSRSEMNVSTLELGDSALYLCVSSMSDWSDTQYFGPGTRLTVL.

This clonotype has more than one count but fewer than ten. CDR3 coding DNA: TGTGCCAGCAGTCAATCGACAGGGGGTAATTCACCCCTCCACTTT. Translation: CASSQSTGGNSPLHF. The V call is TRBV3-1, the J call TRBJ1-6, with 9 bases fitting TRBD1. V shed 6 bases and J 6 bases; nucleotides not matched to a gene: 6. This CDR3 has 15 amino acids. Germline V gene data show CDR1 as LGHDT and CDR2 as YNNKEL (reference sequence).

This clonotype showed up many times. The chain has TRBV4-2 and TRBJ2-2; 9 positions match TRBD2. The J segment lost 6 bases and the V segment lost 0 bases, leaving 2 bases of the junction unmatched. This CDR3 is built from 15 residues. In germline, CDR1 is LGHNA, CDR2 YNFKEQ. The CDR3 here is CASSQDAGGPGELFF. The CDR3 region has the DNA TGTGCCAGCAGCCAAGATGCGGGAGGGCCCGGGGAGCTGTTTTTT.

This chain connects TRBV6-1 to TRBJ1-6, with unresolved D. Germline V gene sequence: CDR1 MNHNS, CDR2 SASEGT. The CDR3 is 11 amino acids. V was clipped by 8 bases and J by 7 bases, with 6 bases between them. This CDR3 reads CASEANSPLHF. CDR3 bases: TGTGCCAGCGAAGCGAATTCACCCCTCCACTTT.

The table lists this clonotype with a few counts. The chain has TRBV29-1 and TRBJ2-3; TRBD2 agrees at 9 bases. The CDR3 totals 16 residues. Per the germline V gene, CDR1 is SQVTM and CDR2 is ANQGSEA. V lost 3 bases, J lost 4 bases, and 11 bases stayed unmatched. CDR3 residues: CSVDESAGGFADTQYF. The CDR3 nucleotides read TGCAGCGTTGACGAATCCGCGGGAGGGTTTGCAGATACGCAGTATTTT.

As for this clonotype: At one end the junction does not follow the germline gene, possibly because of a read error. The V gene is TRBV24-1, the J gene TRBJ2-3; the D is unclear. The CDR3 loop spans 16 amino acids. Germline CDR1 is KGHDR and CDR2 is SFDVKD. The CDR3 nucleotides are TGTGCCACCAGCGATTTTATCAGGTCTCCAACAGATACGCAGTATTTT. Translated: CATSDFIRSPTDTQYF.

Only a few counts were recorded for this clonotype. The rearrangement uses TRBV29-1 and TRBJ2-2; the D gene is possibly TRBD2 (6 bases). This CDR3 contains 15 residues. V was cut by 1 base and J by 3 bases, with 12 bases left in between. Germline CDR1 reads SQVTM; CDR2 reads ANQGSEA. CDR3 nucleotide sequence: TGCAGCGTTGAAGGAAGGGACTCGTACACCGGGGAGCTGTTTTTT. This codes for CSVEGRDSYTGELFF.

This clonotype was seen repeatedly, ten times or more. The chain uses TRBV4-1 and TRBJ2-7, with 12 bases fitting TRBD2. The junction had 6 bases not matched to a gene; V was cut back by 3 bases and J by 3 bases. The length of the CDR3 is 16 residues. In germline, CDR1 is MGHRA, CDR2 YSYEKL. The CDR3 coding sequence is TGCGCCAGCAGCCACACCCTAGCGGGAGGGTACTACGAGCAGTACTTC. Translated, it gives CASSHTLAGGYYEQYF.

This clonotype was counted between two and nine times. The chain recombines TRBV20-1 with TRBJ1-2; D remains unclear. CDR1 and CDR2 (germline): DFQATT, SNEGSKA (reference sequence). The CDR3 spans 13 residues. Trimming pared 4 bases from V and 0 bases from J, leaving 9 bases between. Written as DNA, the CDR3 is TGCAGTGCTACCGACATAGCTAACTATGGCTACACCTTC. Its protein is CSATDIANYGYTF.

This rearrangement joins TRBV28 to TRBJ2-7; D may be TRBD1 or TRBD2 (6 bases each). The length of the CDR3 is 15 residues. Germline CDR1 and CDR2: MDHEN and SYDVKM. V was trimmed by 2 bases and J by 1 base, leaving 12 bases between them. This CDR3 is CASSLGGTRSYEQYF. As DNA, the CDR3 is TGTGCCAGCAGTTTAGGGGGGACACGGTCCTACGAGCAGTACTTC.

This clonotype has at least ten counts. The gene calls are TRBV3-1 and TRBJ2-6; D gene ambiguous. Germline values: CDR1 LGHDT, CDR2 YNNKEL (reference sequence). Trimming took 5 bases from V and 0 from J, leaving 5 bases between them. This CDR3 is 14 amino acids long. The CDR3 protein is CASSFISGANVLTF. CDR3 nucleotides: TGTGCCAGCAGCTTCATCTCTGGGGCCAACGTCCTGACTTTC.

CDR3: CASSWRANYGYTF. As DNA, the CDR3 is TGTGCCAGCAGTTGGAGAGCTAACTATGGCTACACCTTC. This chain links TRBV27 with TRBJ1-2, with D hard to call. Trimming cost V 4 bases and J 0 bases, with 6 bases left between them. CDR1 and CDR2 from the germline V gene are MNHEY and SMNVEV (reference sequence). The CDR3 has 13 amino acids.

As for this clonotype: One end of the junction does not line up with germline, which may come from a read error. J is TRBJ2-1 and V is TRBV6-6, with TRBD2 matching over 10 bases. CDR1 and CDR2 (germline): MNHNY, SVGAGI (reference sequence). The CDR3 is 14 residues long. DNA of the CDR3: TGTGCCAGCAGTTCCTCAGCGGGAGGGTTTGAGCAGCTCTTC. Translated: CASSSSAGGFEQLF.

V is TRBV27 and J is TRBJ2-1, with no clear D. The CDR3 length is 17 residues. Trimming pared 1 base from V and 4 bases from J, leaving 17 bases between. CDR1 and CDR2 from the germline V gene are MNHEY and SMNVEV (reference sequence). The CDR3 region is CASSLFSGSLIYNEQFF. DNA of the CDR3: TGTGCCAGCAGTTTATTCTCCGGGTCCCTGATTTACAATGAGCAGTTCTTC.